The rows below give T cell receptor beta chains drawn from one sample of a study of response to subunit inactivated influenza vaccine. MiXCR, run by TCRdb on the RT-PCR reads, gives a single entry per CDR3 protein. Seen here are about 190,000 distinct CDR3 sequences, about 15% observed once, and the top ten hold approximately 25%. The sample was CD8+ T cells sorted from PBMCs, taken 4 to 6 days after vaccination. The receptors were gathered from a man in his forties or fifties who received an inactivated influenza vaccine. CDR3s include the opening cysteine and the closing phenylalanine or tryptophan. The order of the fields is D gene, V gene, J gene, clone size, CDR3 protein, CDR3 DNA. D genes are given only for firm matches. Clone size is not always given. Where it is, it says once, few, many or a class for expanded clones.

d_call: .; v_call: TRBV11-2; j_call: TRBJ2-7; clone_size: .; cdr3_aa: CASSSAGTPSYEQYF; cdr3_nt: TGTGCCAGCAGCTCGGCCGGGACACCTTCCTACGAGCAGTACTTC
d_call: TRBD1; v_call: TRBV20-1; j_call: TRBJ2-1; clone_size: .; cdr3_aa: CSAGQGMPYNEQFF; cdr3_nt: TGCAGTGCCGGACAGGGGATGCCTTACAATGAGCAGTTCTTC
d_call: TRBD2; v_call: TRBV5-5; j_call: TRBJ2-7; clone_size: few; cdr3_aa: CASSFQRGRYEQYF; cdr3_nt: TGTGCCAGCAGCTTCCAGCGGGGGAGGTACGAGCAGTACTTC
d_call: .; v_call: TRBV10-2; j_call: TRBJ2-2; clone_size: .; cdr3_aa: CASSLSDFYTGELFF; cdr3_nt: TGCGCCTCCTCCTTGTCGGACTTTTACACCGGGGAGCTGTTTTTT
d_call: TRBD2; v_call: TRBV6-1; j_call: TRBJ2-3; clone_size: .; cdr3_aa: CASRVSGGWSPDTQYF; cdr3_nt: TGTGCCAGCAGGGTCAGCGGGGGATGGTCTCCAGATACGCAGTATTTT
d_call: TRBD1; v_call: TRBV3-1; j_call: TRBJ2-2; clone_size: .; cdr3_aa: CASSQSYTDRTGELFF; cdr3_nt: TGTGCCAGCAGCCAATCTTACACGGACAGGACCGGGGAGCTGTTTTTT
d_call: .; v_call: TRBV12-3/TRBV12-4; j_call: TRBJ1-1; clone_size: few; cdr3_aa: CASIIQGLITEAFF; cdr3_nt: TGTGCCAGCATCATACAGGGTTTGATCACTGAAGCTTTCTTT
d_call: .; v_call: TRBV6-1; j_call: TRBJ1-3; clone_size: .; cdr3_aa: CASILAGVGNTIYF; cdr3_nt: TGTGCCAGCATCCTGGCAGGGGTTGGAAACACCATATATTTT
d_call: TRBD1; v_call: TRBV20-1; j_call: TRBJ1-1; clone_size: few; cdr3_aa: CSAHTGQGITEAFF; cdr3_nt: TGCAGTGCTCACACGGGACAGGGGATCACTGAAGCTTTCTTT
d_call: .; v_call: TRBV27; j_call: TRBJ2-7; clone_size: .; cdr3_aa: CASSLTGNEQYF; cdr3_nt: TGTGCCAGCAGTTTAACAGGGAACGAGCAGTACTTC
d_call: TRBD2; v_call: TRBV6-2/TRBV6-3; j_call: TRBJ2-7; clone_size: few; cdr3_aa: CASTKVTSGYYEQYF; cdr3_nt: TGTGCCAGCACCAAAGTGACTAGCGGTTACTACGAGCAGTACTTC
d_call: .; v_call: TRBV28; j_call: TRBJ2-4; clone_size: .; cdr3_aa: CASSLFETKRFIQYF; cdr3_nt: TGTGCCAGCAGTTTATTCGAGACAAAGAGGTTCATTCAGTACTTC
d_call: .; v_call: TRBV20-1; j_call: TRBJ2-7; clone_size: few; cdr3_aa: CSAREGGSYEQYF; cdr3_nt: TGCAGTGCTAGAGAAGGCGGATCCTACGAGCAGTACTTC
d_call: .; v_call: TRBV2; j_call: TRBJ2-2; clone_size: few; cdr3_aa: CASSRTGQNTGELFF; cdr3_nt: TGTGCCAGCAGCCGGACTGGGCAAAACACCGGGGAGCTGTTTTTT
d_call: TRBD1; v_call: TRBV14; j_call: TRBJ1-4; clone_size: many; cdr3_aa: CASSQDGRQGAFLNEKLFF; cdr3_nt: TGTGCCAGCAGCCAAGACGGACGGCAGGGGGCATTCTTGAATGAAAAACTGTTTTTT
d_call: .; v_call: TRBV27; j_call: TRBJ2-7; clone_size: few; cdr3_aa: CASPFVRLPYEQYF; cdr3_nt: TGTGCCAGCCCCTTCGTCCGACTCCCCTACGAGCAGTACTTC
d_call: .; v_call: TRBV2; j_call: TRBJ2-7; clone_size: few; cdr3_aa: CASNTMVGEDFYEQHF; cdr3_nt: TGTGCCAGCAATACGATGGTTGGAGAGGACTTCTACGAGCAGCACTTC
d_call: TRBD2; v_call: TRBV20-1; j_call: TRBJ2-3; clone_size: .; cdr3_aa: CSASDLGLAFTDTQYF; cdr3_nt: TGCAGTGCTAGTGATTTGGGACTAGCCTTCACAGATACGCAGTATTTT
d_call: TRBD1; v_call: TRBV6-1; j_call: TRBJ2-1; clone_size: few; cdr3_aa: CASSGTGGSYNEQFF; cdr3_nt: TGTGCCAGCAGTGGCACAGGGGGTTCCTACAATGAGCAGTTCTTC
d_call: .; v_call: TRBV29-1; j_call: TRBJ2-2; clone_size: many; cdr3_aa: CSAINRGVGTGELFF; cdr3_nt: TGCAGCGCTATTAATAGGGGAGTCGGTACCGGGGAGCTGTTTTTT
d_call: .; v_call: TRBV6-2/TRBV6-3; j_call: TRBJ2-2; clone_size: few; cdr3_aa: CASSYSLDAGELFF; cdr3_nt: TGTGCCAGCAGTTACTCGCTGGACGCCGGGGAGCTGTTTTTT
d_call: .; v_call: TRBV12-3/TRBV12-4; j_call: TRBJ2-1; clone_size: few; cdr3_aa: CASSSHQGQFF; cdr3_nt: TGTGCCAGCAGTTCTCACCAGGGGCAGTTCTTC
d_call: TRBD1; v_call: TRBV4-1; j_call: TRBJ1-1; clone_size: many; cdr3_aa: CASSQDLYRGTEAFF; cdr3_nt: TGCGCCAGCAGCCAAGATCTCTACAGGGGAACTGAAGCTTTCTTT
d_call: .; v_call: TRBV7-8; j_call: TRBJ1-1; clone_size: few; cdr3_aa: CASTGGLSSEAFF; cdr3_nt: TGTGCCAGCACGGGGGGGTTGAGCTCCGAAGCTTTCTTT
d_call: TRBD1; v_call: TRBV7-9; j_call: TRBJ1-1; clone_size: few; cdr3_aa: CASSHSTTGDAEAFF; cdr3_nt: TGTGCCAGCAGCCATTCAACGACAGGGGACGCTGAAGCTTTCTTT
d_call: .; v_call: TRBV10-3; j_call: TRBJ2-3; clone_size: .; cdr3_aa: CAISESNLAGADTQYF; cdr3_nt: TGTGCCATCAGTGAGTCGAATTTGGCAGGGGCAGATACGCAGTATTTT
d_call: .; v_call: TRBV12-3/TRBV12-4; j_call: TRBJ2-4; clone_size: few; cdr3_aa: CASSMPQAKNIQYF; cdr3_nt: TGTGCCAGCAGTATGCCACAAGCCAAAAACATTCAGTACTTC
d_call: TRBD2; v_call: TRBV10-2; j_call: TRBJ2-1; clone_size: .; cdr3_aa: CASSESRGGPRRGEQFF; cdr3_nt: TGCGCCAGCAGTGAGTCGAGGGGCGGTCCACGGCGGGGGGAGCAGTTCTTC
d_call: .; v_call: TRBV4-1; j_call: TRBJ2-7; clone_size: many; cdr3_aa: CASSQVGRELFEQYF; cdr3_nt: TGCGCCAGCAGCCAAGTTGGCAGGGAATTATTCGAGCAGTACTTC
d_call: .; v_call: TRBV6-5; j_call: TRBJ2-2; clone_size: .; cdr3_aa: CASSYGGGSSGELFF; cdr3_nt: TGTGCCAGCAGTTATGGGGGTGGAAGCTCCGGGGAGCTGTTTTTT
d_call: .; v_call: TRBV4-3; j_call: TRBJ1-2; clone_size: many; cdr3_aa: CASSQDWAGQDYGYTF; cdr3_nt: TGCGCCAGCAGCCAAGATTGGGCGGGTCAGGACTATGGCTACACCTTC
d_call: TRBD1; v_call: TRBV12-3/TRBV12-4; j_call: TRBJ2-1; clone_size: .; cdr3_aa: CASSGGQGSYNEQFF; cdr3_nt: TGTGCCAGCAGTGGGGGACAGGGGTCCTACAATGAGCAGTTCTTC
d_call: .; v_call: TRBV7-2; j_call: TRBJ2-1; clone_size: .; cdr3_aa: CASSTVTGNEQFF; cdr3_nt: TGTGCCAGCAGCACAGTGACCGGCAATGAGCAGTTCTTC
d_call: TRBD2; v_call: TRBV5-5; j_call: TRBJ2-7; clone_size: few; cdr3_aa: CASSLLAGVDEQYF; cdr3_nt: TGTGCCAGCAGCCTCCTAGCGGGGGTGGACGAGCAGTACTTC
d_call: TRBD2; v_call: TRBV24-1; j_call: TRBJ2-2; clone_size: few; cdr3_aa: CATSDISGINPGELFF; cdr3_nt: TGTGCCACCAGTGATATTAGCGGGATTAACCCCGGGGAGCTGTTTTTT
d_call: .; v_call: TRBV6-5; j_call: TRBJ2-7; clone_size: few; cdr3_aa: CASSYSKGNEQYF; cdr3_nt: TGTGCCAGCAGTTACTCGAAGGGTAACGAGCAGTACTTC
d_call: .; v_call: TRBV12-3/TRBV12-4; j_call: TRBJ2-2; clone_size: many; cdr3_aa: CASSPTYPNTGELFF; cdr3_nt: TGTGCCAGCAGTCCTACTTATCCGAACACCGGGGAGCTGTTTTTT
d_call: .; v_call: TRBV29-1; j_call: TRBJ1-2; clone_size: few; cdr3_aa: CSVPPDGAAGYTF; cdr3_nt: TGCAGCGTACCCCCGGACGGGGCGGCGGGCTACACCTTC
d_call: .; v_call: TRBV4-2; j_call: TRBJ2-7; clone_size: .; cdr3_aa: CASSPTVRGSYEQYF; cdr3_nt: TGTGCCAGCAGCCCAACCGTACGGGGCTCCTACGAGCAGTACTTC
d_call: .; v_call: TRBV15; j_call: TRBJ2-1; clone_size: few; cdr3_aa: CATSRSPPGGEQFF; cdr3_nt: TGTGCCACCAGCAGATCCCCTCCCGGCGGTGAGCAGTTCTTC
d_call: .; v_call: TRBV20-1; j_call: TRBJ2-3; clone_size: few; cdr3_aa: CSAVGTRRDTQYF; cdr3_nt: TGCAGTGCCGTAGGGACCCGAAGGGATACGCAGTATTTT
d_call: TRBD1; v_call: TRBV20-1; j_call: TRBJ1-6; clone_size: .; cdr3_aa: CSARDVGQGTLFRSPLHF; cdr3_nt: TGCAGTGCTAGAGATGTGGGACAGGGGACTCTCTTCCGTTCACCCCTCCACTTT
d_call: TRBD2; v_call: TRBV20-1; j_call: TRBJ2-3; clone_size: few; cdr3_aa: CSADGLAGEGTDTQYF; cdr3_nt: TGCAGTGCTGACGGACTAGCGGGAGAAGGTACAGATACGCAGTATTTT
d_call: TRBD2; v_call: TRBV19; j_call: TRBJ2-3; clone_size: few; cdr3_aa: CASTPSGGTDTQYF; cdr3_nt: TGTGCCAGTACCCCTAGCGGGGGGACCGATACGCAGTATTTT
d_call: TRBD1; v_call: TRBV5-1; j_call: TRBJ2-7; clone_size: .; cdr3_aa: CASSLDPGQTRSREQYF; cdr3_nt: TGCGCCAGCAGCTTGGATCCGGGACAGACCCGGAGTAGGGAGCAGTACTTC
d_call: TRBD2; v_call: TRBV2; j_call: TRBJ2-1; clone_size: .; cdr3_aa: CASSDLGGRGYNEQFF; cdr3_nt: TGTGCCAGCAGTGATCTCGGCGGGAGAGGCTACAATGAGCAGTTCTTC
d_call: TRBD1; v_call: TRBV9; j_call: TRBJ1-2; clone_size: few; cdr3_aa: CASSASGTGTLGYTF; cdr3_nt: TGTGCCAGCAGCGCCTCCGGGACAGGGACCTTGGGCTACACCTTC
d_call: TRBD1; v_call: TRBV4-3; j_call: TRBJ2-7; clone_size: .; cdr3_aa: CASSQEGTGGYEQYF; cdr3_nt: TGCGCCAGCAGCCAAGAGGGGACAGGGGGCTACGAGCAGTACTTC
d_call: TRBD2; v_call: TRBV28; j_call: TRBJ2-2; clone_size: few; cdr3_aa: CASSLRGGLRDTGELFF; cdr3_nt: TGTGCCAGCAGTTTACGGGGGGGCCTTCGGGACACCGGGGAGCTGTTTTTT
d_call: TRBD2; v_call: TRBV15; j_call: TRBJ2-1; clone_size: .; cdr3_aa: CATSAGGSYNEQFF; cdr3_nt: TGTGCCACCAGCGCGGGAGGATCCTACAATGAGCAGTTCTTC
d_call: .; v_call: TRBV7-8; j_call: TRBJ2-1; clone_size: few; cdr3_aa: CASRPGINEQFF; cdr3_nt: TGTGCCAGTCGCCCGGGGATCAATGAGCAGTTCTTC
d_call: .; v_call: TRBV4-3; j_call: TRBJ2-5; clone_size: .; cdr3_aa: CASSQDPQQETQYF; cdr3_nt: TGCGCCAGCAGCCAAGATCCCCAGCAAGAGACCCAGTACTTC
d_call: .; v_call: TRBV9; j_call: TRBJ1-2; clone_size: few; cdr3_aa: CASSVAEGLDYGYTF; cdr3_nt: TGTGCCAGCAGCGTAGCTGAGGGGCTGGACTATGGCTACACCTTC
d_call: .; v_call: TRBV7-6; j_call: TRBJ2-1; clone_size: .; cdr3_aa: CASSVLGVAIYNEQFF; cdr3_nt: TGTGCCAGCAGCGTCTTGGGGGTGGCTATTTACAATGAGCAGTTCTTC
d_call: .; v_call: TRBV12-3/TRBV12-4; j_call: TRBJ2-7; clone_size: .; cdr3_aa: CASSSSLGAYEQYF; cdr3_nt: TGTGCCAGCAGCTCGTCACTGGGGGCCTACGAGCAGTACTTC